What follows are 5 T cell receptor beta chains derived from one specimen sequenced in a study of CD8 T cells in Susac syndrome. The RNA input was roughly 0.45 to 1 ug, and it was reverse transcribed with random hexamers. TCRdb re-called the immunoSEQ multiplex PCR reads with MiXCR, one entry per CDR3 protein. The sample lists about 150,000 distinct CDR3 sequences, 94% seen once, with approximately 0.08% in the top ten. Sequenced input: CD4+ T cells from PBMCs. Every receptor here comes from a human donor in good health.

This chain links TRBV20-1 with TRBJ2-1; 11 bases align to TRBD2. In germline, CDR1 is DFQATT, CDR2 SNEGSKA (reference sequence). The length of the CDR3 is 15 residues. The ends lost 6 bases at V and 2 bases at J; junction bases unmatched: 6. CDR3 protein: CSAVLAGGAYNEQFF. The CDR3 coding sequence is TGCAGTGCCGTGTTAGCGGGAGGGGCCTACAATGAGCAGTTCTTC.

The J gene is TRBJ1-2, the V gene TRBV10-3; D call uncertain. The V gene's germline CDR1 is ENHRY and CDR2 SYGVKD. V was pared by 2 bases and J by 8 bases, with 9 bases between. The CDR3 covers 12 residues. The CDR3 protein is CAISEGLSGYTF. The CDR3 DNA reads as TGTGCCATCAGTGAGGGACTGTCCGGCTACACCTTC.

J is TRBJ2-3 and V is TRBV6-2 or TRBV6-3; no definite D call. Germline lookup yields CDR1 MNHEY and CDR2 SVGEGT. The CDR3 runs 16 residues. With 4 bases removed from V and 5 bases from J, the gap between germline ends came to 19 bases. CDR3 nucleotides: TGTGCCAGCAGTTCCCCGAAGTTTAGGGCAAAAGATACGCAGTATTTT. Amino acids: CASSSPKFRAKDTQYF.

This chain joins TRBV18 and TRBJ2-7, with D possibly matching TRBD1 (6 bases). Germline CDR1 and CDR2: KGHSH and LQKENI. The germline V and J ends were trimmed by 3 bases and 5 bases, with 17 bases remaining between them. The CDR3 covers 15 residues. The DNA of the CDR3 is TGTGCCAGCTCACCGCTCCGGGACACCCTCAACGAGCAGTACTTC. This translates into CASSPLRDTLNEQYF.

The chain carries TRBV4-2 and TRBJ1-1, with D perhaps TRBD1 (6 bases). The CDR3 contains 15 residues. CDR1 LGHNA and CDR2 YNFKEQ come from the germline V gene. The V gene lost 1 base and the J gene lost 10 bases, with 19 bases spanning the gap. CDR3: CASSQGTGTPKGAFF. In DNA form, the CDR3 reads TGTGCCAGCAGCCAAGGGACTGGGACACCGAAAGGAGCTTTCTTT.